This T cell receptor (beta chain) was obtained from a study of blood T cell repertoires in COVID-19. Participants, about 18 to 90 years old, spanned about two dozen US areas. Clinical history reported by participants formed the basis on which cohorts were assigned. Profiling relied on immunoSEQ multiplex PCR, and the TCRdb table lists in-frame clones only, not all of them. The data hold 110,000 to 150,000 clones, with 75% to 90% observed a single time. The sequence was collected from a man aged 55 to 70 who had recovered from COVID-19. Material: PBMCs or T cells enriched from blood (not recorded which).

CDR3 bases: TGTGCCAGCAGCTTAGATTGGTCTTTCGGGGGGCTCACAGATACGCAGTATTTT. Translating it yields CASSLDWSFGGLTDTQYF. The genes are TRBV11-2 and TRBJ2-3; D is perhaps TRBD2 (7 bases). V dropped 0 bases and J dropped 2 bases, with 18 bases sitting between them. Looked up from germline, CDR1 is SGHAT and CDR2 is FQNNGV. The CDR3 spans 18 residues. The variable domain in full, with the rest retrieved from reference TRBV11-2 and TRBJ2-3, is EAGVAQSPRYKIIEKRQSVAFWCNPISGHATLYWYQQILGQGPKLLIQFQNNGVVDDSQLPKDRFSAERLKGVDSTLKIQPAKLEDSAVYLCASSLDWSFGGLTDTQYFGPGTRLTVL.